The rows below give T cell receptor beta chains drawn from one sample of a study of blood T cell repertoires in COVID-19. Here immunoSEQ multiplex PCR was the method, and the copy in TCRdb shows in-frame clones only, minus some. The sample holds approximately 60,000 clones, about 80% seen once. Sequencing used peripheral blood. All receptors derive from a woman aged 55-75 years with acute or convalescent COVID-19. Each CDR3 is given without its conserved first and last residue. A D gene is named only where the DNA matches it firmly. For some rows the clone size is stated as once, few or many, or as a class when expanded; others skip it.

NA	NA	TRBV5-4	TRBJ2-1	ASTYRGGNEQF
TRBD2	NA	TRBV11-2	TRBJ2-5	ASSSLLADQETQY
TRBD2	NA	TRBV18	TRBJ2-7	ASSPPLAGGGYEQY
NA	NA	TRBV19	TRBJ2-7	ASSIEAGRNSYEQY
TRBD2	NA	TRBV19	TRBJ2-1	ASSIYSGGINEQF
NA	NA	TRBV24-1	TRBJ1-6	ATSDARLNSPLH
NA	NA	TRBV27	TRBJ1-4	ASSLDNLRRKLF
NA	NA	TRBV7-8	TRBJ2-3	ASSLAPGSDTQY
NA	few	TRBV13	TRBJ2-7	ASSRGLSYEQY
NA	once	TRBV5-1	TRBJ2-3	ASSSLATDTDTQY
NA	NA	TRBV27	TRBJ2-7	ASSRGALDHEQY